Below are 2 T cell receptor beta chains sequenced from a single sample in a study of monozygotic twins with inflammatory bowel disease. TCRdb re-called the 5' RACE reads and gives one entry per CDR3 protein, without DNA. The sample totals some 150,000 distinct CDR3 sequences. Sequenced input: blood. The receptors were gathered from a human donor with ulcerative colitis or Crohn's disease, or a healthy co-twin of an affected twin (not recorded which).

The gene calls are TRBV7-9 and TRBJ1-4. This CDR3 has 13 residues. Germline V gene data show CDR1 as SEHNR and CDR2 as FQNEAQ (reference sequence). This CDR3 reads CASSRGTNEKLFF.

This chain connects TRBV7-3 to TRBJ1-3. This CDR3 is 16 amino acids long. CDR1 and CDR2 (germline): SGHTA, FQGTGA. CDR3 sequence: CASSSTGTPTGNTIYF.